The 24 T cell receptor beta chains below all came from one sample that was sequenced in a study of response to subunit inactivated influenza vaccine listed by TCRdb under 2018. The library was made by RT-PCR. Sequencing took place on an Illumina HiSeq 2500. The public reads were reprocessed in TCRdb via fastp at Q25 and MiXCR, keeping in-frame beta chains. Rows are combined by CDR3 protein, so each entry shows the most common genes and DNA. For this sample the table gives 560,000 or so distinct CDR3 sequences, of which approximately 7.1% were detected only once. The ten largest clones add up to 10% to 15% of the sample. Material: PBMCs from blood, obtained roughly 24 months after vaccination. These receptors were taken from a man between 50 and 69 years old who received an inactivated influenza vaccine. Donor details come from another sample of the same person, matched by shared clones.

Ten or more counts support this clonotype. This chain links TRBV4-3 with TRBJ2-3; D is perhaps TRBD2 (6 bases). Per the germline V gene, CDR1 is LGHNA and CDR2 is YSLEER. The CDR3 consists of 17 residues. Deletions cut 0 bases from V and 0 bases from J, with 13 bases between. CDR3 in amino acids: CASSQEIRTTSTDTQYF. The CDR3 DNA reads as TGCGCCAGCAGCCAAGAGATCAGGACTACCAGCACAGATACGCAGTATTTT.

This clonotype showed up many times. CDR3 in amino acids: CSVEPADTQYF. CDR3 nucleotides: TGCAGCGTTGAACCGGCAGATACGCAGTATTTT. The chain combines TRBV29-1 with TRBJ2-3; no reliable D call. Trimming took 2 bases from V and 4 from J, leaving 4 bases between them. There are 11 residues in the CDR3. Germline V gene sequence: CDR1 SQVTM, CDR2 ANQGSEA.

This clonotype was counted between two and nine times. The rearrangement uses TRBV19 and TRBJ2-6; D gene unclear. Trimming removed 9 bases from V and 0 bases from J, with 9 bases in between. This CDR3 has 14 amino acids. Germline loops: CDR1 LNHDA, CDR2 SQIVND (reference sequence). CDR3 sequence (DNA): TGTGCCAGCCACGACTTCTCTGGGGCCAACGTCCTGACTTTC. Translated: CASHDFSGANVLTF.

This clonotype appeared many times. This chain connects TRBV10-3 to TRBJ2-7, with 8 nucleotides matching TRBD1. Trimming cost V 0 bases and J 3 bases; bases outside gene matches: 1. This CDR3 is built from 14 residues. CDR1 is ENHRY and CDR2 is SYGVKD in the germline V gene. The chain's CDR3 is CAISESGTGYEQYF. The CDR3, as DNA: TGTGCCATCAGTGAGTCGGGGACAGGCTACGAGCAGTACTTC.

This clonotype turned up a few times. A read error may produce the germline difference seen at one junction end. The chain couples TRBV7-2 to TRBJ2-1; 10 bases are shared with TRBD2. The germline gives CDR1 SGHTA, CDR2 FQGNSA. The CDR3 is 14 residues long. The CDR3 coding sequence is TGTGCCAGCAGCCTAGCGGGAGTTATCCATGAGCAGTTCTTC. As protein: CASSLAGVIHEQFF.

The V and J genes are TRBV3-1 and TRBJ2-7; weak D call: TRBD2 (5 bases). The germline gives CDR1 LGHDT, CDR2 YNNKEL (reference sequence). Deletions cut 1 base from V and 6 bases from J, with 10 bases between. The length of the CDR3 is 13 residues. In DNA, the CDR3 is TGTGCCAGCAGCCAAGCGGCGGCGGGCGAGCAGTACTTC. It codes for CASSQAAAGEQYF.

CDR3 residues: CASSQDDWQGSHYGYTF. As DNA, the CDR3 is TGTGCCAGCAGCCAAGATGATTGGCAGGGGAGTCACTATGGCTACACCTTC. The chain uses TRBV4-2 and TRBJ1-2; possibly TRBD1 for D (6 bases). Germline values: CDR1 LGHNA, CDR2 YNFKEQ. This CDR3 has 17 residues. The V end lost 0 bases, the J end lost 3 bases, and 17 bases lay between the germline ends.

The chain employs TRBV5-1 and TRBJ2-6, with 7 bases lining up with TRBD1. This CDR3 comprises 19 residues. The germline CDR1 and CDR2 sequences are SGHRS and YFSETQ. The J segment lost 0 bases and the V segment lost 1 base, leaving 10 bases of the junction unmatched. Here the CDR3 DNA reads TGCGCCAGCAGCTTGATGGGACAGTCAATCAACTCTGGGGCCAACGTCCTGACTTTC. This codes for CASSLMGQSINSGANVLTF.

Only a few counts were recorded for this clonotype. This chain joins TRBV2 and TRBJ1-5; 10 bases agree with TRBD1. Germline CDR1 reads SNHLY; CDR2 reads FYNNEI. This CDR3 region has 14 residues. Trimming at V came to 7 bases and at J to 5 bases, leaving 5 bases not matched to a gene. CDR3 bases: TGTGCCAGCAAACCGGGACAGGGGTATCAGCCCCAGCATTTT. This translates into CASKPGQGYQPQHF. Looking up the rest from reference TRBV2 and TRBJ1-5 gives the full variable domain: EPEVTQTPSHQVTQMGQEVILRCVPISNHLYFYWYRQILGQKVEFLVSFYNNEISEKSEIFDDQFSVERPDGSNFTLKIRSTKLEDSAMYFCASKPGQGYQPQHFGDGTRLSIL.

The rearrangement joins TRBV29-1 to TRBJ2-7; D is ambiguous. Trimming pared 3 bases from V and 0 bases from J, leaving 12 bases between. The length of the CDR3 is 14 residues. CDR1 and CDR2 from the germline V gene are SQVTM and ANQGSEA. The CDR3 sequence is CSVDAGYSSYEQYF. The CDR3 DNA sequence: TGCAGCGTTGATGCAGGCTACAGCTCCTACGAGCAGTACTTC.

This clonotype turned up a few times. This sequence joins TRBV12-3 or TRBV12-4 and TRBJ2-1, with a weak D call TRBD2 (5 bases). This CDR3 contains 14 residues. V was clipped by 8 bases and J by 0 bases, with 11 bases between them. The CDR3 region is CASVASVSYNEQFF. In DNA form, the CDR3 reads TGTGCCAGCGTAGCGAGCGTCTCCTACAATGAGCAGTTCTTC.

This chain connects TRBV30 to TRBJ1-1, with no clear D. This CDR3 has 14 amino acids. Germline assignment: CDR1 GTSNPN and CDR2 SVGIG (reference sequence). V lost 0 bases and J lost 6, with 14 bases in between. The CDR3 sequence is CAWSVSGWGSEAFF. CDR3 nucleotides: TGTGCCTGGAGTGTATCCGGGTGGGGATCTGAAGCTTTCTTT.

CDR3 DNA: TGTGCCAGCAGTTTGGGTCCTCAAGTATCCCCAAATTCACCCCTCCACTTT. Translated, it gives CASSLGPQVSPNSPLHF. The chain has TRBV12-3 or TRBV12-4 and TRBJ1-6; no clear D. Between the trimmed V and J ends, which lost 3 bases and 7 bases, there was a span of 19 bases. The CDR3 length is 17 residues.

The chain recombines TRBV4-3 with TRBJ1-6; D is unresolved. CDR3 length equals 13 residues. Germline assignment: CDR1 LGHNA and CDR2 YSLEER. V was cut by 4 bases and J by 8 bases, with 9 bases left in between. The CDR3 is CASSLREDSPLHF. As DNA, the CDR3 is TGCGCCAGCAGCCTACGGGAGGATTCACCCCTCCACTTT.

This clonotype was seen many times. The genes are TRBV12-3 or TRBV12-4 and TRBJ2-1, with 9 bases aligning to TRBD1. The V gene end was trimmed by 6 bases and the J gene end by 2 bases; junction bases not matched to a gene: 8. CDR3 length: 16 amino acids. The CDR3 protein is CASRTRTGETYNEQFF. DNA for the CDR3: TGTGCCAGCAGGACACGGACAGGGGAAACCTACAATGAGCAGTTCTTC.

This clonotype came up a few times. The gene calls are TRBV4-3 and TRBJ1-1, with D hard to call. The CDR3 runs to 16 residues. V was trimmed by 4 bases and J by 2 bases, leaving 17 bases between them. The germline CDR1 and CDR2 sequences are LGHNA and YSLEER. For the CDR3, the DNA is TGCGCCAGCAGCCGACAAGCTTCCCAGGCAAACACTGAAGCTTTCTTT. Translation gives CASSRQASQANTEAFF.

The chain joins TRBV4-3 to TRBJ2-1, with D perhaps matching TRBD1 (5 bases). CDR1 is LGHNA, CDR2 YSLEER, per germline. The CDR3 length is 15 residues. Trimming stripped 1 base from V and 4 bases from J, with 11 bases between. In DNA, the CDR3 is TGCGCCAGCAGCCAAGGGGCGCAGGGTTACAATGAGCAGTTCTTC. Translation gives CASSQGAQGYNEQFF.

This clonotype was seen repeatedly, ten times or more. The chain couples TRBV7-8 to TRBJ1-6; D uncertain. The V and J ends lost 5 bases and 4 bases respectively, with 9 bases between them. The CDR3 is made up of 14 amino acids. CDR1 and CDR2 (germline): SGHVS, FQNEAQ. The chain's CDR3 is CASSRASYNSPLHF. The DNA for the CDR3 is TGTGCCAGCAGCCGGGCCTCGTATAATTCACCCCTCCACTTT.

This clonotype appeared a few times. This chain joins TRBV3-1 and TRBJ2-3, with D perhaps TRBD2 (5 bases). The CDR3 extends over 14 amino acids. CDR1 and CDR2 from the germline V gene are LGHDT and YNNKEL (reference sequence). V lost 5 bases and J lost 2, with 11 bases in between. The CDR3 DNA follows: TGTGCCAGCAGCAGGACTGGTCCCACAGATACGCAGTATTTT. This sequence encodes CASSRTGPTDTQYF.

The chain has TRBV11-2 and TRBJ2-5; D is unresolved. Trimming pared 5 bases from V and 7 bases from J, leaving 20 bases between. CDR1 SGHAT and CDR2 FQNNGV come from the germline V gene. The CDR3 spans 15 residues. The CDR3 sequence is CASSAGPGSAGTQYF. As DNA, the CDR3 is TGTGCCAGCAGCGCAGGACCGGGTTCCGCCGGGACCCAGTACTTC.

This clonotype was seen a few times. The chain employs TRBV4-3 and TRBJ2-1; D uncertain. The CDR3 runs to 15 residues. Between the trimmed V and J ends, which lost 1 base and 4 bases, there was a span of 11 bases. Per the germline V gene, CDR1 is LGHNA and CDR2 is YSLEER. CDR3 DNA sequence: TGCGCCAGCAGCCAAGCCCACCGCACTTACAATGAGCAGTTCTTC. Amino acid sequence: CASSQAHRTYNEQFF.

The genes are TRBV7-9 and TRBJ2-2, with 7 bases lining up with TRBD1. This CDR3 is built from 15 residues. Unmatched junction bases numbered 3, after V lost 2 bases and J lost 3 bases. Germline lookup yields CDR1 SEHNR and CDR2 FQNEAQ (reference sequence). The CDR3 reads CASSLQQGHTGELFF. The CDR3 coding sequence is TGTGCCAGCAGCTTACAACAGGGGCACACCGGGGAGCTGTTTTTT.

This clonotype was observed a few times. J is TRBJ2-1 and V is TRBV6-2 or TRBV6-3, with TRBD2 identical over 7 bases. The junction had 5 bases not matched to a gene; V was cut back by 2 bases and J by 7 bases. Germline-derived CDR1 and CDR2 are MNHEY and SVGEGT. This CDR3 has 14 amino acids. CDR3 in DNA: TGTGCCAGCAGTTACGGCGGGAGTCGGAATGAGCAGTTCTTC. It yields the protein CASSYGGSRNEQFF.

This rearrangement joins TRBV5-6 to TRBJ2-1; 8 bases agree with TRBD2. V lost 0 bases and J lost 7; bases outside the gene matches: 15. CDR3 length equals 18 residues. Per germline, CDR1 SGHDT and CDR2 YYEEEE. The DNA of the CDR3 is TGTGCCAGCAGCTTGGATCCCGGGGGTAACGGGAGGGCGAATGAGCAGTTCTTC. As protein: CASSLDPGGNGRANEQFF.